This T cell receptor (beta chain) was found in a study of post-analysis software for immune sequencing data. Looking at the study overall: Recorded disease courses covered relapsing-remitting, secondary progressive and progressive-relapsing multiple sclerosis. Some patients had no subtype annotation.

Prepared libraries of TCR beta cDNA carried unique molecular identifiers. Yield was roughly 500,000 cDNA molecules from 1 to 10 million T cells. Each CDR3 protein is one row after TCRdb ran MiXCR on the PCR reads. The sample records about 210,000 distinct CDR3 sequences, approximately 28% being singletons. At least ten counts were recorded for this clonotype. As yet, its antigen is unknown. Study outcomes and limitations: About 5 TRBV segments were significantly more frequent in patients than in controls. TRBV5-6, TRBV5-1 and TRBV20-1 were among these segments. Controls had significantly higher normalized Chao1 diversity than multiple sclerosis patients. Strong co-clustering by F measure was seen for same-batch samples.

Germline V gene data show CDR1 as SGHVS and CDR2 as FQNEAQ. The trim removed 1 base at V and 6 bases at J, leaving 15 bases unmatched. The CDR3 consists of 18 residues. The chain joins TRBV7-8 to TRBJ2-1; TRBD2 agrees at 7 bases. The source of this sequence is a girl aged 2 to 17 with multiple sclerosis. Sequencing input: blood. Written as DNA, the CDR3 is TGTGCCAGCAGCTTAGAGCTCGTTGGGAGGGCCCTCGCCAATGAGCAGTTCTTC. Its protein product is CASSLELVGRALANEQFF.